This T cell receptor beta chain appears in the sequencing data of a study of neurological immune-mediated disorders. General study points: CDR3 amino acid sequences found in expanded clones were never shared across subjects, suggesting private repertoires in all groups.

Trimming left V 4 bases short and J 10 bases short, with 15 bases between. CDR3 length: 14 residues. From germline, CDR1 is SGHRS and CDR2 YFSETQ. The sorted libraries were prepared using about a million CD4+ or CD8+ T cells that had themselves been sorted. This clonotype was found many times. Its antigen is unidentified. The team produced cDNA through 5'RACE using 10-nucleotide random UMIs. TCRdb re-derived calls from the 5' RACE reads in MiXCR, one entry per CDR3 protein. The sample consists of 35,000 to 50,000 distinct CDR3 sequences, 13% to 15% of them appearing once. The clonotype comes from a woman aged 55-75 years with HTLV-1-associated myelopathy (HAM/TSP). The rearrangement joins TRBV5-1 to TRBJ1-6, with D maybe TRBD1 (6 bases). Sequencing was carried out using CD4+ T cells from blood. The CDR3 coding sequence is TGCGCCAGCAGCCTGGGCAGGGGTGAATCACCCCTCCACTTT. Translation gives CASSLGRGESPLHF. Using reference TRBV5-1 and TRBJ1-6 for the parts outside the CDR3, the full variable domain is KAGVTQTPRYLIKTRGQQVTLSCSPISGHRSVSWYQQTPGQGLQFLFEYFSETQRNKGNFPGRFSGRQFSNSRSEMNVSTLELGDSALYLCASSLGRGESPLHFGNGTRLTVT.